This T cell receptor (beta chain) was captured by sequencing in a study of response to subunit inactivated influenza vaccine. This clonotype turned up a few times. There are 15 residues in the CDR3. V shed 2 bases and J shed 1 base, with 11 bases lying between them. Looked up from germline, CDR1 is MNHEY and CDR2 is SVGEGT. In TCRdb, the RT-PCR reads were re-called with MiXCR into one record per CDR3 protein. This table holds about 570,000 distinct CDR3 sequences, approximately 10% found once. This sample was also put to use in a study of T cells expressing NK-cell markers. That report adds: The TCR beta cDNA came from 5'RACE template switching with UMIs.

The origin of this receptor is a man over 45 who received an inactivated influenza vaccine. The input for sequencing was PBMCs from blood, taken on the day of vaccination. This chain joins TRBV6-2 or TRBV6-3 and TRBJ1-1; tentative D call: TRBD1 (5 bases). CDR3 nucleotides: TGTGCCAGCAGTTACGTCGACAGAGAGAACACTGAAGCTTTCTTT. It is translated as CASSYVDRENTEAFF.